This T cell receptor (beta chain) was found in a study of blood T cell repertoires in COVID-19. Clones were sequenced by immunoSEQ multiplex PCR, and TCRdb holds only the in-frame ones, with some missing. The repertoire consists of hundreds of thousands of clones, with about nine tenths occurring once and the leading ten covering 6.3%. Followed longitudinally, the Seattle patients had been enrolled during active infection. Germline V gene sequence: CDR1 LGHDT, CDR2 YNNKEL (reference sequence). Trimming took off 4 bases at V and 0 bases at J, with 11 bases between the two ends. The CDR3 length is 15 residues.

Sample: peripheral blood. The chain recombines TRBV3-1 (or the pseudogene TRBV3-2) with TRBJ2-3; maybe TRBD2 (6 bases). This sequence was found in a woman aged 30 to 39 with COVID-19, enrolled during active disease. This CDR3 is CASSPFSGSTDTQYF. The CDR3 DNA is TGTGCCAGCAGCCCTTTCAGCGGGAGCACAGATACGCAGTATTTT.